This paragraph covers one TCR beta chain sequence. Its binding antigen is unknown. Qualities for individual bases were not recorded, and no much larger clone is one base off. This sample stems from a study of cytomegalovirus exposure and HLA in healthy donors (dated by TCRdb to 2017 to 2019). Context from the whole study: A later analysis indicated that the 120 validation repertoires were generated on the platform also employed for the approximately 700 repertoires of the first cohort. The aim of the study was to test whether cataloging public T cell receptors could identify signatures of past pathogen exposure. A separate validation cohort of some 130 different subjects was used in addition to the 666-subject first cohort. High-throughput TCR immunosequencing, statistical association of individual TCRs with disease status, and machine learning were combined to predict cytomegalovirus infection status. What the work shows at the level of the full study, not this receptor alone: While some public TCRs were present in many individuals, most TCR sequences turned up only very rarely across donors. Of the cluster scores, roughly 95% were above 0 in a later analysis, which found that TCRs clustered in the first cohort also tended to co-occur in the 130 or so validation repertoires. In vitro tests confirmed that a few of the cytomegalovirus-associated TCR beta chains recognize cytomegalovirus antigens. A later analysis had no HLA typing for the validation cohort, so co-occurrence there was scored across all 120 or so repertoires. The authors suggested that the approach could potentially be generalized to other disease states and immunological phenotypes. The study gave a list of 150 to 200 TCR beta chains associated with cytomegalovirus. Cytomegalovirus status was reported to be diagnosed by the classifier with high specificity and sensitivity in both the original and validation cohorts.

Separate from the roughly 660-subject first cohort, the validation cohort of more than 90 subjects was the group to which the donors belonged. The method was the immunoSEQ multiplex PCR assay. Under the source paper's analysis protocol: To diagnose cytomegalovirus status from the catalog of TCR beta chain sequences, a statistical classification framework was built. The clones in this table, taken by TCRdb from immuneACCESS, are in-frame only. Not every clone is retained; where verified, under half of the shortfall comes from an unresolved V gene, and the cause of the rest is unknown. D and trimming were read from the DNA, whereas the V and J calls and clone size are those reported in that table. In this sample the table shows about 120,000 clones, about nine tenths of which occur a single time. More than 1.5% of the sample comes from the top ten. Unmatched junction bases come to 12, with V trimmed by 0 bases and J by 2 bases. Measured from the cysteine to the phenylalanine, the CDR3 is 18 residues long. Just CDR3 DNA is preserved here, 54 bases in frame from base 1. Per the germline V gene, SGHRS is the CDR1 and YFSETQ is the CDR2.

The sequence links TRBV5-1 to TRBJ2-3, with 7 central nucleotides matching TRBD2. This receptor was taken from a woman aged 18-35 years in good health and CMV-seronegative. Sequencing input: PBMCs. The CDR3 protein sequence reads: CASSLENIAGWDTDTQYF. The bases read TGCGCCAGCAGCTTGGAAAACATAGCGGGTTGGGACACAGATACGCAGTATTTT.